Presented here are 20 T cell receptor beta chains from one specimen sequenced in a study of blood T cell repertoires in COVID-19. The table came from immunoSEQ multiplex PCR; TCRdb's copy has only in-frame clones and leaves some out. The sample shows more than 250,000 clones, around 83% of them seen only once. What was sequenced was peripheral blood. These receptors were obtained from a woman aged 45-65 years with acute or convalescent COVID-19.

This chain joins TRBV6-6 and TRBJ2-5; 11 bases match TRBD1. The CDR3 covers 14 residues. With V trimmed by 8 bases and J by 4 bases, 6 bases remained unmatched. Germline values: CDR1 MNHNY, CDR2 SVGAGI (reference sequence). The CDR3 sequence is CASGTGGHGETQYF. The CDR3 nucleotides read TGTGCCAGCGGGACAGGGGGTCACGGAGAGACCCAGTACTTC.

CDR3 in DNA: TGTGCCACCGCCGGGACTAGCGGGAACGATGAGCAGTTCTTC. As protein: CATAGTSGNDEQFF. This chain uses TRBV24-1 with TRBJ2-1; 13 bases align to TRBD2. V was pared by 9 bases and J by 8 bases, with 6 bases of the junction left unmatched. The CDR3 runs to 14 residues. CDR1 is KGHDR, CDR2 SFDVKD, per germline.

The genes are TRBV10-3 and TRBJ2-1; TRBD2 agrees at 11 bases. V gave up 6 bases and J gave up 4 bases; unmatched junction bases: 5. The CDR3 is 15 residues long. CDR1 and CDR2 from the germline V gene are ENHRY and SYGVKD. In nucleotides, the CDR3 is TGTGCCATCAGCCTTAGCGGGGGGGTGTACAATGAGCAGTTCTTC. This gives the protein CAISLSGGVYNEQFF.

The chain links TRBV5-1 to TRBJ1-1; D is ambiguous. The CDR3 is 13 amino acids. V was shortened by 3 bases and J by 7 bases, with 13 bases between the two germline ends. The germline V gene has CDR1 SGHRS and CDR2 YFSETQ. As DNA, the CDR3 is TGCGCCAGCAGCTCTGGTCATTCGGGTGAAGCTTTCTTT. Protein: CASSSGHSGEAFF.

V and J are TRBV11-2 and TRBJ2-5, with 9 bases that match TRBD1. The CDR3 totals 17 residues. The junction had 11 bases not matched to a gene; V was cut back by 1 base and J by 5 bases. CDR1 SGHAT and CDR2 FQNNGV come from the germline V gene. The CDR3, as DNA: TGTGCCAGCAGCTTAGGAGCGACAGGGGGGAGCAGGGAGACCCAGTACTTC. As protein: CASSLGATGGSRETQYF.

Regarding this clone: The sample contains more than one DNA sequence encoding this CDR3. This chain connects TRBV9 to TRBJ1-5; D ambiguous. CDR1 is SGDLS, CDR2 YYNGEE, per germline. Trimming took off 3 bases at V and 0 bases at J, with 7 bases between the two ends. The CDR3 has 14 residues. The CDR3 region has the DNA TGTGCCAGCAGCGAGCGGGATAGCAATCAGCCCCAGCATTTT. Protein: CASSERDSNQPQHF.

This chain connects TRBV19 to TRBJ1-2; D might be TRBD1 (5 bases). The CDR3 extends over 14 amino acids. Germline CDR1 LNHDA, CDR2 SQIVND (reference sequence). The V end was cut by 5 bases, the J end by 8 bases, with 18 bases between. The CDR3 is CASSPQEGRGGYTF. The CDR3, as DNA: TGTGCCAGTAGTCCCCAGGAGGGACGAGGAGGCTACACCTTC. The whole variable domain, remainder taken from reference TRBV19 and TRBJ1-2, is DGGITQSPKYLFRKEGQNVTLSCEQNLNHDAMYWYRQDPGQGLRLIYYSQIVNDFQKGDIAEGYSVSREKKESFPLTVTSAQKNPTAFYLCASSPQEGRGGYTFGSGTRLTVV.

The V call is TRBV18, the J call TRBJ2-2; a weak D match, TRBD1 (5 bases). Germline V gene data show CDR1 as KGHSH and CDR2 as LQKENI. With 4 bases removed from V and 2 bases from J, the gap between germline ends came to 8 bases. The CDR3 has 14 residues. DNA for the CDR3: TGTGCCAGCTCACGAGGACAAAACACCGGGGAGCTGTTTTTT. It translates to CASSRGQNTGELFF.

The chain has TRBV30 and TRBJ1-2; 7 bases line up with TRBD1. The germline gives CDR1 GTSNPN, CDR2 SVGIG (reference sequence). The CDR3 is 14 amino acids. J gave up 4 bases and V 8 bases, and 13 bases lay outside the gene matches. This CDR3 reads CATTQGRRGYGYTF. CDR3 nucleotides: TGTGCCACCACACAGGGGCGAAGGGGCTATGGCTACACCTTC.

The rearrangement uses TRBV2 and TRBJ1-2; a possible D gene is TRBD1 (5 bases). V was cut by 8 bases and J by 8 bases, with 15 bases left in between. Germline assignment: CDR1 SNHLY and CDR2 FYNNEI. The CDR3 is 12 amino acids. The CDR3 is CASGGLYGGYTF. The CDR3 bases are TGTGCCAGCGGGGGACTCTACGGAGGCTACACCTTC.

The chain joins TRBV5-5 to TRBJ1-1, with a possible D match to TRBD1 (5 bases). The CDR3 covers 14 residues. Trimming removed 2 bases from V and 2 bases from J, with 10 bases in between. CDR1 and CDR2 (germline): SGHKS, YYEKEE (reference sequence). CDR3: CASSFSTVNTEAFF. CDR3 nucleotides: TGTGCCAGCAGCTTCTCGACAGTTAACACTGAAGCTTTCTTT.

This clone was recorded only once. The V call is TRBV6-5, the J call TRBJ1-1; a possible D gene is TRBD1 (6 bases). In germline, CDR1 is MNHEY, CDR2 SVGAGI. Trimming stripped 0 bases from V and 3 bases from J, with 8 bases between. CDR3 length: 14 amino acids. CDR3 sequence reads: CASSYSQGDTEAFF. The CDR3 DNA reads as TGTGCCAGCAGTTACTCACAGGGAGACACTGAAGCTTTCTTT.

The chain is built from TRBV6-6 and TRBJ2-5, with TRBD1 identical over 7 bases. The CDR3 extends over 15 amino acids. CDR1 MNHNY and CDR2 SVGAGI come from the germline V gene (reference sequence). Unmatched junction bases numbered 6, after V lost 0 bases and J lost 5 bases. The CDR3 DNA reads as TGTGCCAGCAGTTACTCGCACAGGGGTTTCGAGACCCAGTACTTC. It specifies CASSYSHRGFETQYF.

The rearrangement links TRBV7-2 to TRBJ1-1; tentatively, D is TRBD1 (6 bases). The CDR3 is 15 residues long. With 4 bases removed from V and 3 bases from J, the gap between germline ends came to 15 bases. Per the germline V gene, CDR1 is SGHTA and CDR2 is FQGNSA. The CDR3 region is CASSSHRVSDTEAFF. The CDR3 coding sequence is TGTGCCAGCAGCTCTCACAGGGTTTCCGACACTGAAGCTTTCTTT.

The rearrangement joins TRBV12-3 or TRBV12-4 to TRBJ2-3, with D perhaps TRBD1 (5 bases). V gave up 6 bases and J gave up 4 bases, with 8 bases separating them. CDR3 size: 12 residues. CDR3 sequence: CASSSRADTQYF. The CDR3 region has the DNA TGTGCCAGCAGCTCCAGGGCAGATACGCAGTATTTT.

This chain links TRBV27 with TRBJ1-5, with 7 positions matching TRBD1. This CDR3 comprises 13 residues. CDR1 is MNHEY and CDR2 is SMNVEV in the germline V gene (reference sequence). The junction had 3 bases not matched to a gene; V was cut back by 6 bases and J by 4 bases. CDR3 sequence: CASSLQGNQPQHF. In nucleotides, the CDR3 is TGTGCCAGCAGCTTACAGGGGAATCAGCCCCAGCATTTT.

Notes on this clone: The sample carries other DNA sequences with the same CDR3. For the CDR3, the DNA is TGTGCCAGTAGTATAAACAGGGGAGCTGAAGCTTTCTTT. Translation gives CASSINRGAEAFF. The chain is built from TRBV19 and TRBJ1-1; TRBD1 matches 7 bases. This CDR3 is 13 amino acids long. With V trimmed by 2 bases and J by 6 bases, 3 bases remained unmatched. CDR1 is LNHDA, CDR2 SQIVND, per germline (reference sequence).

This chain connects TRBV25-1 to TRBJ2-1; 9 bases line up with TRBD2. The ends lost 3 bases at V and 0 bases at J; junction bases unmatched: 3. The germline CDR1 and CDR2 sequences are MGHDK and SYGVNS. The length of the CDR3 is 16 residues. The CDR3 DNA reads TGTGCCAGCAGTGATCCGGGACTAGCCTCCTACAATGAGCAGTTCTTC. Its translation: CASSDPGLASYNEQFF.

The chain recombines TRBV2 with TRBJ1-2; D may be TRBD1 (6 bases). V lost 11 bases and J lost 1, with 17 bases in between. This CDR3 contains 14 residues. Germline values: CDR1 SNHLY, CDR2 FYNNEI. CDR3 bases: TGTGCCGGAACACACAGGGAAAATAACTATGGCTACACCTTC. It specifies CAGTHRENNYGYTF.

The rearrangement uses TRBV9 and TRBJ1-6; the D is unclear. The CDR3 contains 14 residues. Trimming took off 0 bases at V and 9 bases at J, with 10 bases between the two ends. From germline, CDR1 is SGDLS and CDR2 YYNGEE. CDR3 sequence: CASSVGGDPSPLHF. CDR3 nucleotides: TGTGCCAGCAGCGTAGGCGGAGATCCTTCACCCCTCCACTTT. Together with reference TRBV9 and TRBJ1-6, the CDR3 gives the full variable domain: DSGVTQTPKHLITATGQRVTLRCSPRSGDLSVYWYQQSLDQGLQFLIQYYNGEERAKGNILERFSAQQFPDLHSELNLSSLELGDSALYFCASSVGGDPSPLHFGNGTRLTVT.